Given below is one T cell receptor beta chain in context. As yet, its antigen is unknown. The junction differs from germline at one of its ends, possibly a read error. Germline V CDR1 and CDR2: MNHEY, SVGEGT. This CDR3 has 14 amino acids. Via MiXCR, TCRdb re-called the PCR reads, giving one row per CDR3 protein. The table has about 630,000 distinct CDR3 sequences, around 25% seen once; the top ten hold about 0.84%. The data derive from a study of molecular identifiers for immune sequencing clone quantification. The wider study: In replicates, the authors split RNA from roughly 20,000 or 100,000 naive CD8 cells five ways and sequenced four. Study conclusions and caveats: Effector cells had over 99% of their molecules in clones above 20 RNA copies, while naive cells had under 1%.

The genes are TRBV6-2 or TRBV6-3 and TRBJ1-1; D is undetermined. The TCR comes from a human donor in good health. Some libraries in this study had Jurkat cell RNA spiked in. The sequenced sample consisted of naive CD8+ T cells from blood, with Jurkat cell RNA spiked in. Described subset: FACS-sorted CD8+CD4-CCR7+CD45RA+ naive T cells. The CDR3 sequence: CASRPWGRGTGAFF. The CDR3 region has the DNA TGTGCCAGCAGACCTTGGGGTCGGGGAACTGGAGCTTTCTTT.